A single T cell receptor beta chain is shown here with its context. Antigen: not known. CDR3 size: 18 residues. V was shortened by 3 bases and J by 0 bases, with 16 bases between the two germline ends. Germline V gives CDR1 SGDLS, CDR2 YYNGEE. This record belongs to a study of immune evolution from preneoplasia to lung adenocarcinoma. The study's findings and limits: Normal lung had the highest top T cell clone frequencies. Later-stage lesions seemingly showed higher T cell density and diversity than normal lung.

The protocol was immunoSEQ multiplex PCR, while the TCRdb copy is restricted to in-frame clones and leaves out a portion. This table has thousands of clones, 81% appearing once. After pathologic assessment, macro-dissection selected premalignant or tumor cells for extraction. The J gene is TRBJ2-6, the V gene TRBV9; D gene ambiguous. This sequence was found in a person between 45 and 65 years old with lung adenocarcinoma. The sequencing sample was made of FFPE invasive lung adenocarcinoma tissue. Here the CDR3 reads CASSGSAWGSSGANVLTF. In DNA form, the CDR3 reads TGTGCCAGCAGCGGATCAGCGTGGGGTAGCTCTGGGGCCAACGTCCTGACTTTC.